This entry describes one T cell receptor beta chain. Its antigen remains unknown. ViraFEST assay sequencing came after antigen-specific CD4+ T cells were expanded with viral peptide pools. Isolation of CD4+ T cells took place after more than 9 days of culture. Either the mRNA-1273 or the BNT162b2 vaccine was given to participants as two doses. IL-2 at about 9.7 IU/ml and peptides at about 10 ug/ml were added to cultured PBMC, fewer than 2.5 million per well. The CDR3 sequence is 16 residues long. Trimming removed 5 bases at V and 0 bases at J, with 14 bases between. From germline, CDR1 is LNHDA and CDR2 SQIVND (reference sequence). This sample is drawn from a study of vaccination effects on CD4 cells after COVID-19. Libraries were prepared by immunoSEQ multiplex PCR; TCRdb keeps only in-frame clonotypes and omits some of them. The sample has just under 60,000 clones, 60% to 80% seen once.

The sample was CD4+ T cells from PBMCs cultured with HCoV-OC43 spike peptides, taken after COVID-19 vaccination. As to subset: HCoV-OC43 spike overlapping peptide pool stimulation. The receptor was isolated from a human donor who received a COVID-19 vaccine. The genes are TRBV19 and TRBJ1-3; D possibly corresponds to TRBD1 (5 bases). The CDR3 sequence: CASSVPGTNSGNTIYF. In DNA, the CDR3 is TGTGCCAGTAGTGTCCCCGGGACTAACTCTGGAAACACCATATATTTT. The entire variable domain, with the rest obtained from reference TRBV19 and TRBJ1-3, is as follows: DGGITQSPKYLFRKEGQNVTLSCEQNLNHDAMYWYRQDPGQGLRLIYYSQIVNDFQKGDIAEGYSVSREKKESFPLTVTSAQKNPTAFYLCASSVPGTNSGNTIYFGEGSWLTVV.